The clone carrying this T cell receptor beta chain was counted ten times or more. Antigen unknown. The data are from a study of T-cell reconstitution after alpha-beta-depleted transplantation in children. CDR1 is SGHVS and CDR2 is FNYEAQ in the germline V gene. This CDR3 comprises 14 residues. V dropped 1 base and J dropped 7 bases, with 13 bases sitting between them. Unique molecular identifiers were incorporated during preparation of the TCRbeta library. From the PCR reads, TCRdb called clonotypes with MiXCR, one entry per CDR3 protein. The data hold some 300,000 distinct CDR3 sequences, with over 7.5% observed a single time. Whole-study findings and limits: Newly produced T cells mostly provided counts and TCRbeta diversity after one year, as hyperexpanded clones declined. For some patients, TCRbeta diversity was high at day 60 because of recipient T cells and thymic progenitors that survived. In patients about two months after transplant, alpha-beta T cells reportedly arose from several hundred expanded graft clones.

This receptor was identified in a female patient aged 2-10 years who had a stem cell transplant for Fanconi anemia, so the T cells may come from the graft donor. Specimen: peripheral blood, collected 360 days after TCRalphabeta/CD19-depleted stem cell transplant. The rearrangement links TRBV7-6 to TRBJ1-1; TRBD1 is a possible D gene (5 bases). CDR3 region: CASSLGPIQGEAFF. DNA for the CDR3: TGTGCCAGCAGCTTAGGCCCAATCCAGGGTGAAGCTTTCTTT.